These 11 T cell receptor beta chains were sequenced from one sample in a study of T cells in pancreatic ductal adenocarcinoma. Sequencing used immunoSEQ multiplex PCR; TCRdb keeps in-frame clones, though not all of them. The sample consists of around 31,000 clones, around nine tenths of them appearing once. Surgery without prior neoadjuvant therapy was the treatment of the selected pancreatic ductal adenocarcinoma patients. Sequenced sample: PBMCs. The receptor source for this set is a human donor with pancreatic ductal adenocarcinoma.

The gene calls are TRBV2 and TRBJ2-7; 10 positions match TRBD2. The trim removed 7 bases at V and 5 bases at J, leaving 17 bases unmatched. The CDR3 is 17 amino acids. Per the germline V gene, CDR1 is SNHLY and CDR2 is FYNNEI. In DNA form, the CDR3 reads TGTGCCAGCAAGCGCACTAGCGGGATCTTAGCCCACGACGAGCAGTACTTC. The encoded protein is CASKRTSGILAHDEQYF.

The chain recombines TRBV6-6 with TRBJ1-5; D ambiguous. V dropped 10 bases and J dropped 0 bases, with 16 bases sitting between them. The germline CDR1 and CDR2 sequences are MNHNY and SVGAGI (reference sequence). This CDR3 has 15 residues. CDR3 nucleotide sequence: TGTGCCACCCAACGCGGACGTTATAGCAATCAGCCCCAGCATTTT. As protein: CATQRGRYSNQPQHF.

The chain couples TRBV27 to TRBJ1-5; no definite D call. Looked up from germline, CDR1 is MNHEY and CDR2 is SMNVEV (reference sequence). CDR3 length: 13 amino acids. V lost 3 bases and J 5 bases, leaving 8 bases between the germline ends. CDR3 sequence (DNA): TGTGCCAGCAGTTTGTCGAGGGATCAGCCCCAGCATTTT. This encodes CASSLSRDQPQHF.

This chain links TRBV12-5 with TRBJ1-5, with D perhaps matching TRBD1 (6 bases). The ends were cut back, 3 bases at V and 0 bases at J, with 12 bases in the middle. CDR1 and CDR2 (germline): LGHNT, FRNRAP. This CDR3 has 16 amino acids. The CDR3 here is CASGFGGHLSNQPQHF. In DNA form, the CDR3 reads TGTGCTAGTGGTTTTGGGGGACACCTTAGCAATCAGCCCCAGCATTTT.

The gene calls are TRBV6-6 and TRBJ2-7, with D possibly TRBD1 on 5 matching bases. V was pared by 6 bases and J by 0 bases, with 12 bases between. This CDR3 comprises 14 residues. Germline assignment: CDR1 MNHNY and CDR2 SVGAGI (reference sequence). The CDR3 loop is CASSPVGASYEQYF. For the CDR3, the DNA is TGTGCCAGCAGCCCAGTTGGGGCCTCCTACGAGCAGTACTTC.

The CDR3 sequence is CASRRLAGDTGELFF. The CDR3 DNA reads as TGTGCCAGCAGACGACTAGCGGGAGACACCGGGGAGCTGTTTTTT. The V call is TRBV27, the J call TRBJ2-2, with 12 bases that match TRBD2. In germline, CDR1 is MNHEY, CDR2 SMNVEV (reference sequence). The CDR3 covers 15 residues. The V segment lost 6 bases and the J segment 3 bases; nucleotides outside the gene matches: 2.

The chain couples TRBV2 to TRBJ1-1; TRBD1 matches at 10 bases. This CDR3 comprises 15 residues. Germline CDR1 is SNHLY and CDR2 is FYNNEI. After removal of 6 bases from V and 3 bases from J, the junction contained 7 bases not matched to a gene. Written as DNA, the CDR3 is TGTGCCAGCAGACGACAGGGGGCGACCGACACTGAAGCTTTCTTT. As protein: CASRRQGATDTEAFF.

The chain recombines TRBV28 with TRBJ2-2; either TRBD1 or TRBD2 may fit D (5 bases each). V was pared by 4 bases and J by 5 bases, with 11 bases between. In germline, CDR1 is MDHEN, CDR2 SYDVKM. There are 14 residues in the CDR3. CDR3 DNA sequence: TGTGCCAGCAGTTCAACTAGACAGACCGGGGAGCTGTTTTTT. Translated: CASSSTRQTGELFF.

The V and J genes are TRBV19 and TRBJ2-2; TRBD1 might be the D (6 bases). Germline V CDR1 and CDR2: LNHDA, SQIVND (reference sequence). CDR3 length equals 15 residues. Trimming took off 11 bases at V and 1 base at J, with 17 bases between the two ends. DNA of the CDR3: TGTGCCTGCTCCGTGGCAGGGGAGAACACCGGGGAGCTGTTTTTT. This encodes CACSVAGENTGELFF.

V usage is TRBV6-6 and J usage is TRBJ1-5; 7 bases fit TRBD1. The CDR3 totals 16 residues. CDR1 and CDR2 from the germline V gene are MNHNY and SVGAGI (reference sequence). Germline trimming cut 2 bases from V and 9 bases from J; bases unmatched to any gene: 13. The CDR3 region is CASSYPWGQKITPQHF. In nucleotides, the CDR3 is TGTGCCAGCAGTTACCCCTGGGGACAGAAAATCACGCCCCAGCATTTT.

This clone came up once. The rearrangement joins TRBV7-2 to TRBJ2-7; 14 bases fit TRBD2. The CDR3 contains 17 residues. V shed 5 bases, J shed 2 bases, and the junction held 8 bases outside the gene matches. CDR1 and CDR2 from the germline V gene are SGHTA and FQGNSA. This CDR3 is CASSRSSTSGRAYEQYF. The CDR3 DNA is TGTGCCAGCAGCCGATCCTCGACTAGCGGGAGGGCCTACGAGCAGTACTTC.